Reported below is one T cell receptor (beta chain). Libraries were prepared by immunoSEQ multiplex PCR; TCRdb keeps only in-frame clonotypes and omits some of them. Of roughly 1,000,000 clones detected, around 78% appear once; the ten largest clones hold about 0.52%. The data are from a study of shared clonotypes between healthy human individuals. CD4+ cells yielded CD45RA+ naive and CD45RA-negative memory subsets. The TCR was taken from a man aged 18 to 35 in good health. Some clones in this sample may be carry-over from other donors' samples. Sequenced material: memory CD4+ T cells from PBMCs. Subset given: CD45RA-negative fraction.

This CDR3 reads CASSFGGRRTDTQYF. The CDR3 bases are TGTGCCAGCAGCTTTGGCGGGAGACGGACAGATACGCAGTATTTT. V is TRBV7-3 and J is TRBJ2-3, with 7 positions matching TRBD2. The germline V gene has CDR1 SGHTA and CDR2 FQGTGA. V shed 3 bases and J 3 bases; nucleotides not matched to a gene: 6. This CDR3 contains 15 residues. The variable domain in full, with the rest retrieved from reference TRBV7-3 and TRBJ2-3, is GAGVSQTPSNKVTEKGKYVELRCDPISGHTALYWYRQSLGQGPEFLIYFQGTGAADDSGLPNDRFFAVRPEGSVSTLKIQRTERGDSAVYLCASSFGGRRTDTQYFGPGTRLTVL.